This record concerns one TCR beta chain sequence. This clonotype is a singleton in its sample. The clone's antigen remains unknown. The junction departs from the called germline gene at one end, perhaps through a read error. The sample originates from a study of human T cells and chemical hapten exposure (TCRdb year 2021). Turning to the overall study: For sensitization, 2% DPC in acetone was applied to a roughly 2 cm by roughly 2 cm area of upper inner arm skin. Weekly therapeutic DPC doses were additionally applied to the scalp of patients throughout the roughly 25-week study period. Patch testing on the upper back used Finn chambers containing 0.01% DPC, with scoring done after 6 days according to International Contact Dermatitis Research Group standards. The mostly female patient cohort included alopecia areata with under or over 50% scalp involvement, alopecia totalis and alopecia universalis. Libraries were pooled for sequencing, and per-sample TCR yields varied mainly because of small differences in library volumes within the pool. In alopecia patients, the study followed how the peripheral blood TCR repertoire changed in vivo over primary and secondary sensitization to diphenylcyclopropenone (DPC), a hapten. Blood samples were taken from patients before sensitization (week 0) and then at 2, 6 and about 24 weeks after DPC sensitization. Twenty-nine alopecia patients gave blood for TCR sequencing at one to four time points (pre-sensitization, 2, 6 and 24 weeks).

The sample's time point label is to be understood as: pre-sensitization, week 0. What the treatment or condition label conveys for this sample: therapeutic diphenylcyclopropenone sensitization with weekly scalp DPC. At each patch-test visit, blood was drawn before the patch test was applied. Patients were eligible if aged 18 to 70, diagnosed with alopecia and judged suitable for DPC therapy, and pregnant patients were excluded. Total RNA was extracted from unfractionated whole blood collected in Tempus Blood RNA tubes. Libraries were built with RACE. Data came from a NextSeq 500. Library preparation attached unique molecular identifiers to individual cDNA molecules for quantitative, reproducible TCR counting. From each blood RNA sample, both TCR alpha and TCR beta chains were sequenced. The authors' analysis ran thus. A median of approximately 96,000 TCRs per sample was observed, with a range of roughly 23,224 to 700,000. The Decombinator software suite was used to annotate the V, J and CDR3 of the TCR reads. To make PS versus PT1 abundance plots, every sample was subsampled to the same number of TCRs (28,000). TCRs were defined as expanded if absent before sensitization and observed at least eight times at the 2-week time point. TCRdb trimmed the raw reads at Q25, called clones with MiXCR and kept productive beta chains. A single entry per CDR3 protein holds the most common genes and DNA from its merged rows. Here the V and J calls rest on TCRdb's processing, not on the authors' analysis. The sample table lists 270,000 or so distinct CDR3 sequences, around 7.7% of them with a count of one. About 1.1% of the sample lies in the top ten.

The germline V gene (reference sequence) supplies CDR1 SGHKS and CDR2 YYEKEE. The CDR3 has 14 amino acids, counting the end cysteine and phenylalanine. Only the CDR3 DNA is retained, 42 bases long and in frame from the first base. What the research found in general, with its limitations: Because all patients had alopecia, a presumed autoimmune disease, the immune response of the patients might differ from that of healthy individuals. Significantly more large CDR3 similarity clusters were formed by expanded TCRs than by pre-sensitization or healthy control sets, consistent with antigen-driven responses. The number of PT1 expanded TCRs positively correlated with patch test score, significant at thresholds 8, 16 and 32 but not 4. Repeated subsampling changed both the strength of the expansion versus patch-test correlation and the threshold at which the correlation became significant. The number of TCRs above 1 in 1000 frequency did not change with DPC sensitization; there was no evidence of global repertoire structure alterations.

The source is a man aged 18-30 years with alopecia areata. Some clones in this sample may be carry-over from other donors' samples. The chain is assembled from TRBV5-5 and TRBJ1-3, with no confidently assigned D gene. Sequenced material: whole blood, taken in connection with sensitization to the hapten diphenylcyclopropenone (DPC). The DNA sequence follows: TGTGCCAGCAGCTTGCTGGGTGAGGGAACCACCATATATTTT. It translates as CASSLLGEGTTIYF. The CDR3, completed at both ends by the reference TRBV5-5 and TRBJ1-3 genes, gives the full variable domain DAGVTQSPTHLIKTRGQQVTLRCSPISGHKSVSWYQQVLGQGPQFIFQYYEKEERGRGNFPDRFSARQFPNYSSELNVNALLLGDSALYLCASSLLGEGTTIYFGEGSWLTVV.